This paragraph covers one T cell receptor beta chain sequence. Sequencing used immunoSEQ multiplex PCR; TCRdb keeps in-frame clones, though not all of them. Of about 170,000 clones in the sample, approximately 86% are singletons; the top ten hold roughly 2.5%. The CDR3 covers 14 residues. The V end was cut by 4 bases, the J end by 3 bases, with 11 bases between. Germline CDR1 reads SGDLS; CDR2 reads YYNGEE. The data stem from a study of blood T cell repertoires in COVID-19. The clonotype originates from a woman older than 75 with COVID-19, enrolled during active disease. The V gene is TRBV9, the J gene TRBJ2-1; D might be TRBD2 (6 bases). The sequencing sample was made of peripheral blood. CDR3 region: CASSSTEGYNEQFF. The CDR3 DNA follows: TGTGCCAGCAGCTCCACGGAGGGCTACAATGAGCAGTTCTTC.